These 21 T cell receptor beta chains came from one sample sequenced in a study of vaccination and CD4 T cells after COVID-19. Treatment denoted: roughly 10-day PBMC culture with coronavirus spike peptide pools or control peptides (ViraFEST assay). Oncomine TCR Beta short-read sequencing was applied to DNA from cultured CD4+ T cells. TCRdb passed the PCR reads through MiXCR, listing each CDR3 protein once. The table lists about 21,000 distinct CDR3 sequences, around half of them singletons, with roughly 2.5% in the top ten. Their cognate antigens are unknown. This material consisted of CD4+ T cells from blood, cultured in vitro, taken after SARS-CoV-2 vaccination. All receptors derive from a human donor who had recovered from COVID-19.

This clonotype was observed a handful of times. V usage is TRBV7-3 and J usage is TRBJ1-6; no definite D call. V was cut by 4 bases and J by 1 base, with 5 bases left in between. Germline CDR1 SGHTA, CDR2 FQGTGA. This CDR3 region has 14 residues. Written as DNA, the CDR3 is TGTGCCAGCAGCTACCAATCCTATAATTCACCCCTCCACTTT. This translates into CASSYQSYNSPLHF.

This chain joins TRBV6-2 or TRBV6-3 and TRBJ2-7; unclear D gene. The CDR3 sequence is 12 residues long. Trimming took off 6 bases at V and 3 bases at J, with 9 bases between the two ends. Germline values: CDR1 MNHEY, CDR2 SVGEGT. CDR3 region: CASSPFDYEQYF. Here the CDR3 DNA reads TGTGCCAGCAGCCCCTTTGACTACGAGCAGTACTTC.

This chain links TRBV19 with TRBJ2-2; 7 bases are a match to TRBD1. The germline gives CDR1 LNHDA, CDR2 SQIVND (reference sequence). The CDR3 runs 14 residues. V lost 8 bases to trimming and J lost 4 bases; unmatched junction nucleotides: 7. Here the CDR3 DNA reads TGTGCCAGTGGCGAGACAGGGCCCACCGGGGAGCTGTTTTTT. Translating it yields CASGETGPTGELFF.

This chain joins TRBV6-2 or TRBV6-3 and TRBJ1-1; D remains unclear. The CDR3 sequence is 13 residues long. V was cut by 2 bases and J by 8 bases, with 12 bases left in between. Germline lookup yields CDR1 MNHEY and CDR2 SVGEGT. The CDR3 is CASSYGPRSEAFF. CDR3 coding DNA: TGTGCCAGCAGTTACGGTCCCCGGTCCGAAGCTTTCTTT.

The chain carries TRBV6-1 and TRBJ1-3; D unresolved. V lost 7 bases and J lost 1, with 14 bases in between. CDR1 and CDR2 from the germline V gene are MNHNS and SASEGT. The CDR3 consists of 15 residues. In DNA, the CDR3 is TGTGCCAGCACTGACAATTCCGGGTCTGGAAACACCATATATTTT. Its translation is CASTDNSGSGNTIYF.

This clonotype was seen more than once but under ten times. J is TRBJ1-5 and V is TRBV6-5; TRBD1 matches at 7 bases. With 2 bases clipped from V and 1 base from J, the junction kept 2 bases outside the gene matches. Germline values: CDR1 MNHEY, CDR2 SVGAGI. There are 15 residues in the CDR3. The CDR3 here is CASSYRQGSNQPQHF. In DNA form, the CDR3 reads TGTGCCAGCAGTTACAGACAGGGCAGCAATCAGCCCCAGCATTTT.

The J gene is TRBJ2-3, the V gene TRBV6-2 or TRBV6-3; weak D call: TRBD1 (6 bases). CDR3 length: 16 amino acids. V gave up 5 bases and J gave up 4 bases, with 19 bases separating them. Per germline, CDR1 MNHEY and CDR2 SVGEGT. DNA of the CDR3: TGTGCCAGCAGTGATGCTCTTGGGGGCAAATCAGATACGCAGTATTTT. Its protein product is CASSDALGGKSDTQYF.

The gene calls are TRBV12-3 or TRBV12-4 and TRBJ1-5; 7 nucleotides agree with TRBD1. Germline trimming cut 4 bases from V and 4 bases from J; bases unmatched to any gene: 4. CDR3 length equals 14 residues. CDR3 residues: CASSYQGGNQPQHF. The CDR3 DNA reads TGTGCCAGCAGTTACCAGGGGGGGAATCAGCCCCAGCATTTT.

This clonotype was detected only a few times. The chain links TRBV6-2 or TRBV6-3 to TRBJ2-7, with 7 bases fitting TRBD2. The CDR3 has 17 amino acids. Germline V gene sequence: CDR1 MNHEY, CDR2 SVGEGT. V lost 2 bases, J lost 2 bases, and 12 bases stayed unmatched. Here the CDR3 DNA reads TGTGCCAGCAGTTACCCAGAAGGACTAGTTTCGGCCTACGAGCAGTACTTC. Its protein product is CASSYPEGLVSAYEQYF.

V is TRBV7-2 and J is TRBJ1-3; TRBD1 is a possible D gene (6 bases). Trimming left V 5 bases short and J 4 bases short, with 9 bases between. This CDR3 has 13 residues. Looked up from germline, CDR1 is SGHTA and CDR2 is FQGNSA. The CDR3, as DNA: TGTGCCAGCAGCGACACAGGGGGAAACACCATATATTTT. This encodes CASSDTGGNTIYF.

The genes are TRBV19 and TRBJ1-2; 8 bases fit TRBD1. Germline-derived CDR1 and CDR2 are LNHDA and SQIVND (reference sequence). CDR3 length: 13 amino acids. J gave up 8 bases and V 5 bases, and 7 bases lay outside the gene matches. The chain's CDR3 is CASSDRGKRGYTF. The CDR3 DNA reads TGTGCCAGTAGTGACAGGGGTAAGAGGGGCTACACCTTC.

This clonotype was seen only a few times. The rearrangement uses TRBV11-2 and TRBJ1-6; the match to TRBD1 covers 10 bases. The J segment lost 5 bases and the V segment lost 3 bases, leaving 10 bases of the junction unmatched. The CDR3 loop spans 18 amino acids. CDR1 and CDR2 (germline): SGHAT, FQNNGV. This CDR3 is CASSFVLGQGNHNSPLHF. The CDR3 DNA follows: TGTGCCAGCAGCTTTGTCTTGGGACAGGGGAATCATAATTCACCCCTCCACTTT.

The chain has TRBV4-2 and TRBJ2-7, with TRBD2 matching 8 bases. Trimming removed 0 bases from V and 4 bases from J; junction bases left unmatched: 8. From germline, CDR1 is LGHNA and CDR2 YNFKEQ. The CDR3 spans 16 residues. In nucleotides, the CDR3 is TGTGCCAGCAGCCAAGAGGTGTTAGCGGGAAATTACGAGCAGTACTTC. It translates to CASSQEVLAGNYEQYF.

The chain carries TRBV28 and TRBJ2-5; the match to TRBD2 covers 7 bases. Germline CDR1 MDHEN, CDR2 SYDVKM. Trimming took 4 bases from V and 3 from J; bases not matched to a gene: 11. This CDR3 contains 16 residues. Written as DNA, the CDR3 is TGTGCCAGCAGTTCCTCAAGGACTAGTTTAAAAGAGACCCAGTACTTC. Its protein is CASSSSRTSLKETQYF.

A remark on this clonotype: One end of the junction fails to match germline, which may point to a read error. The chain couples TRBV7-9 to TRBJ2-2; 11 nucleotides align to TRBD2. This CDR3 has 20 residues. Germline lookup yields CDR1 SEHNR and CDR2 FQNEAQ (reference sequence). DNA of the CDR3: TGTGCCAACAGCCGAACTCGAGGACAGGGGCGGACTAGCGGGACCGGGGAGCTGTTTTTT. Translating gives CANSRTRGQGRTSGTGELFF. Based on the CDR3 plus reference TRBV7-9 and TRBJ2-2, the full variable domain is DTGVSQNPRHKITKRGQNVTFRCDPISEHNRLYWYRQTLGQGPEFLTYFQNEAQLEKSRLLSDRFSAERPKGSFSTLEIQRTEQGDSAMYLCANSRTRGQGRTSGTGELFFGEGSRLTVL.

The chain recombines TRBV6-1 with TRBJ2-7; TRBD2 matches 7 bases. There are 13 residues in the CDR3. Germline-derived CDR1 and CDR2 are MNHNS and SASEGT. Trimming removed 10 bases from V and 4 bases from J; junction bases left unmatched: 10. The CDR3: CATTLGGRYEQYF. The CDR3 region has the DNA TGTGCCACCACCCTGGGGGGGAGGTACGAGCAGTACTTC.

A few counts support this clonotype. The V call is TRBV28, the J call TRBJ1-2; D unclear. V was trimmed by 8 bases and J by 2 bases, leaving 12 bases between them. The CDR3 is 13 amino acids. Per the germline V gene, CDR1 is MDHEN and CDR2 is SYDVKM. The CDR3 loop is CASGWVGNYGYTF. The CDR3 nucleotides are TGTGCCAGCGGCTGGGTCGGAAACTATGGCTACACCTTC.

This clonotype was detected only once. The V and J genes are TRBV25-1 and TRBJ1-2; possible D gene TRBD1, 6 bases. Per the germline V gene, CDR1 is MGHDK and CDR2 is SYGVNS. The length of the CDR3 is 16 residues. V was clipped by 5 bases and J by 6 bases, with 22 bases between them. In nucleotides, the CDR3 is TGTGCCAGCAGTTACACAGGGCTACGAGGGGGTAATGGCTACACCTTC. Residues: CASSYTGLRGGNGYTF.

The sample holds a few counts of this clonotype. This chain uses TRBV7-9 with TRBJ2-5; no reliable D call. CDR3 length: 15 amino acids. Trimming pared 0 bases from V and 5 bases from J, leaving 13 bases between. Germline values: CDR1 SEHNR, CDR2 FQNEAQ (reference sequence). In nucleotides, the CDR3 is TGTGCCAGCAGCTTAGCGCAAGAAGCGACTGAGACCCAGTACTTC. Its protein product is CASSLAQEATETQYF.

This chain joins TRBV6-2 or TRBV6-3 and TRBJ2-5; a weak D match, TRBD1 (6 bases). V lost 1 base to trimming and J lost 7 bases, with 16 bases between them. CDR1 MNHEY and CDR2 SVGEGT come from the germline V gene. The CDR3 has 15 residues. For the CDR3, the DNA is TGTGCCAGCAGTTACTACGGGACAAGGCGTGGGACCCAGTACTTC. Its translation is CASSYYGTRRGTQYF.

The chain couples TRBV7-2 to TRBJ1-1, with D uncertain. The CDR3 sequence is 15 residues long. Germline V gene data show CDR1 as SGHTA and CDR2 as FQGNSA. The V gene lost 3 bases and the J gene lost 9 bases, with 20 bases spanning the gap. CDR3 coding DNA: TGTGCCAGCAGCTTTTACCTAAGGGAGGAAAGTCAAGCTTTCTTT. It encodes CASSFYLREESQAFF. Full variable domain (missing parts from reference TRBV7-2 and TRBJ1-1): GAGVSQSPSNKVTEKGKDVELRCDPISGHTALYWYRQSLGQGLEFLIYFQGNSAPDKSGLPSDRFSAERTGGSVSTLTIQRTQQEDSAVYLCASSFYLREESQAFFGQGTRLTVV.